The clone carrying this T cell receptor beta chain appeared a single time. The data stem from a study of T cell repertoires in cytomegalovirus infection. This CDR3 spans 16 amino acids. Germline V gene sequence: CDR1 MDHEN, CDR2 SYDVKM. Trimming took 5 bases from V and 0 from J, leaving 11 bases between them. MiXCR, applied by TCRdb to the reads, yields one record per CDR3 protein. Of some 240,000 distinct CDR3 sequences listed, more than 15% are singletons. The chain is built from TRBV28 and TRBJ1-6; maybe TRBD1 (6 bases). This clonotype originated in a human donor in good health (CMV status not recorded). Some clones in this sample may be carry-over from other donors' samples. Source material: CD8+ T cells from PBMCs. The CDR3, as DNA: TGTGCCAGCAGTCCCCACAGGGACTCCTATAATTCACCCCTCCACTTT. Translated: CASSPHRDSYNSPLHF.